The 15 T cell receptor beta chains reported below all come from one sample, sequenced in a study of blood T cell repertoires in COVID-19. Produced via immunoSEQ multiplex PCR; TCRdb's table is partial and in-frame only. The table shows around 190,000 clones, with roughly 80% occurring only once. The source material was peripheral blood. Receptors were obtained from a woman aged 40 to 50 with COVID-19, enrolled during active disease.

This sequence joins TRBV4-2 and TRBJ2-1; 10 bases map to TRBD1. From germline, CDR1 is LGHNA and CDR2 YNFKEQ. There are 17 residues in the CDR3. With V trimmed by 2 bases and J by 8 bases, 12 bases remained unmatched. Written as DNA, the CDR3 is TGTGCCAGCAGCCAAAATCCGACAGGGGGCGATCGGCATGAGCAGTTCTTC. Amino acid sequence: CASSQNPTGGDRHEQFF.

In this sample, this clone turned up once. The genes are TRBV19 and TRBJ2-1; 7 bases align to TRBD2. The CDR3 is 15 residues long. Germline CDR1 reads LNHDA; CDR2 reads SQIVND (reference sequence). Trimming removed 1 base from V and 9 bases from J; junction bases left unmatched: 9. CDR3 nucleotides: TGTGCCAGTAGTATAGGGCTAGGCGGGGGAGCTGAGCAGTTCTTC. Its translation: CASSIGLGGGAEQFF.

The chain has TRBV12-3 or TRBV12-4 and TRBJ2-2; possibly TRBD1 for D (6 bases). This CDR3 contains 13 residues. V dropped 2 bases and J dropped 5 bases, with 6 bases sitting between them. The CDR3 bases are TGTGCCAGCAGTTTAACAGGGACCGGGGAGCTGTTTTTT. As protein: CASSLTGTGELFF.

This rearrangement joins TRBV7-3 to TRBJ2-3, with TRBD2 matching over 12 bases. This CDR3 spans 16 amino acids. The germline V gene has CDR1 SGHTA and CDR2 FQGTGA. J lost 2 bases, V lost 6 bases, and 6 bases had no gene match. The CDR3 nucleotides read TGTGCCAGCAGTCCCGGACTAGCGGGGATCACAGATACGCAGTATTTT. It is translated as CASSPGLAGITDTQYF. The full variable domain, in which reference TRBV7-3 and TRBJ2-3 provide the parts outside the CDR3, is GAGVSQTPSNKVTEKGKYVELRCDPISGHTALYWYRQSLGQGPEFLIYFQGTGAADDSGLPNDRFFAVRPEGSVSTLKIQRTERGDSAVYLCASSPGLAGITDTQYFGPGTRLTVL.

The V and J genes are TRBV11-2 and TRBJ1-2; 8 nucleotides line up with TRBD1. V dropped 5 bases and J dropped 4; count of bases not matched to a gene: 18. The CDR3 runs to 18 residues. Germline CDR1 reads SGHAT; CDR2 reads FQNNGV. The CDR3: CASSAPKTGDSSLYGYTF. For the CDR3, the DNA is TGTGCCAGCAGCGCCCCAAAGACAGGGGATTCCTCTCTCTATGGCTACACCTTC.

The J gene is TRBJ2-7, the V gene TRBV7-9, with 7 bases identical to TRBD1. CDR3 length: 15 amino acids. V lost 4 bases and J lost 2; bases outside the gene matches: 8. The V gene's germline CDR1 is SEHNR and CDR2 FQNEAQ (reference sequence). The CDR3 nucleotides are TGTGCCAGCAGCTCCCGATGGACAGGAGCCTACGAGCAGTACGTC. It codes for CASSSRWTGAYEQYV.

This clone was seen only once. The V gene is TRBV30, the J gene TRBJ2-1; 9 nucleotides agree with TRBD1. Germline assignment: CDR1 GTSNPN and CDR2 SVGIG (reference sequence). CDR3 length: 14 residues. Germline trimming cut 3 bases from V and 4 bases from J; bases unmatched to any gene: 4. CDR3 coding DNA: TGTGCCTGGAGCAAGGGACAGGGATACAATGAGCAGTTCTTC. It yields the protein CAWSKGQGYNEQFF.

The V gene is TRBV6-5, the J gene TRBJ2-1; TRBD2 matches 11 bases. The germline V gene encodes CDR1 MNHEY and CDR2 SVGAGI. V dropped 6 bases and J dropped 4; count of bases not matched to a gene: 5. The CDR3 runs to 15 residues. CDR3 in DNA: TGTGCCAGCAGCACCGGGACTAGCGGTTACAATGAGCAGTTCTTC. This sequence encodes CASSTGTSGYNEQFF.

V is TRBV13 and J is TRBJ2-2; the D gene is possibly TRBD1 (6 bases). The CDR3 is 16 residues long. Germline loops: CDR1 PRHDT, CDR2 FYEKMQ (reference sequence). Trimming took off 5 bases at V and 2 bases at J, with 15 bases between the two ends. Here the CDR3 DNA reads TGTGCCAGCAGCCCGCGAACCGGGACAAACACCGGGGAGCTGTTTTTT. Translation gives CASSPRTGTNTGELFF. Complete variable domain (other parts from reference TRBV13 and TRBJ2-2): AAGVIQSPRHLIKEKRETATLKCYPIPRHDTVYWYQQGPGQDPQFLISFYEKMQSDKGSIPDRFSAQQFSDYHSELNMSSLELGDSALYFCASSPRTGTNTGELFFGEGSRLTVL.

This chain uses TRBV27 with TRBJ2-7; the D gene is possibly TRBD2 (5 bases). The germline V gene has CDR1 MNHEY and CDR2 SMNVEV (reference sequence). V was clipped by 8 bases and J by 2 bases, with 10 bases between them. This CDR3 contains 12 residues. CDR3 DNA sequence: TGTGCCAGCGGGAGCACTACCTACGAGCAGTACTTC. It specifies CASGSTTYEQYF.

As concerns this clone: Different DNA sequences within this sample yield the same CDR3. CDR3 region: CASSPSGLAGRYEQYF. The CDR3 DNA is TGTGCCAGTAGTCCCTCTGGACTAGCGGGGAGGTACGAGCAGTACTTC. This chain connects TRBV19 to TRBJ2-7; 12 nucleotides line up with TRBD2. CDR1 and CDR2 (germline): LNHDA, SQIVND (reference sequence). This CDR3 spans 16 amino acids. The V gene end was trimmed by 5 bases and the J gene end by 4 bases; junction bases not matched to a gene: 9.

In its sample, this clone was seen a few times. V gene TRBV19 combines with J gene TRBJ2-2, with 8 positions matching TRBD1. CDR3 length: 15 amino acids. The J segment lost 6 bases and the V segment lost 3 bases, leaving 6 bases of the junction unmatched. Per germline, CDR1 LNHDA and CDR2 SQIVND (reference sequence). Here the CDR3 reads CASSISQGAAGELFF. CDR3 in DNA: TGTGCCAGTAGTATTAGTCAGGGGGCGGCCGGGGAGCTGTTTTTT.

The chain carries TRBV4-2 and TRBJ2-1, with 10 bases lining up with TRBD2. The V gene end was trimmed by 7 bases and the J gene end by 8 bases; junction bases not matched to a gene: 14. There are 16 residues in the CDR3. In germline, CDR1 is LGHNA, CDR2 YNFKEQ. In nucleotides, the CDR3 is TGTGCCAGCACCCCAAAAGGTCTAGCGGGAGCCGATGAGCAGTTCTTC. Translating gives CASTPKGLAGADEQFF.

The V call is TRBV6-5, the J call TRBJ2-2, with 9 bases lining up with TRBD2. CDR1 is MNHEY and CDR2 is SVGAGI in the germline V gene. V gave up 3 bases and J gave up 8 bases; unmatched junction bases: 7. The CDR3 contains 15 residues. This chain's CDR3 is CASSYLAGTGGELFF. Here the CDR3 DNA reads TGTGCCAGCAGTTATCTAGCGGGAACGGGGGGGGAGCTGTTTTTT.

The chain uses TRBV10-2 and TRBJ2-7; no clear D gene. The germline CDR1 and CDR2 sequences are WSHSY and SAAADI. This CDR3 spans 14 amino acids. The V and J ends lost 3 bases and 1 base respectively, with 10 bases between them. Here the CDR3 reads CASSDGGWSYEQYF. CDR3 nucleotides: TGCGCCAGCAGTGACGGCGGATGGTCCTACGAGCAGTACTTC.